This T cell receptor (beta chain) originates from a study of shared clonotypes between healthy human individuals. Overall study findings and caveats: A small donor pool kept down the genetic and exposure-history diversity that was represented.

The table came from immunoSEQ multiplex PCR; TCRdb's copy has only in-frame clones and leaves some out. The table records some 2,500,000 clones, 92% of them present only once. Concerning this clone: The antigen is unknown.

V dropped 5 bases and J dropped 2; count of bases not matched to a gene: 0. The germline V gene encodes CDR1 MNHNY and CDR2 SVGAGI (reference sequence). The CDR3 length is 14 residues. The sample was naive CD4+ T cells from PBMCs. Stated subset: CD45RA+ positively selected. The chain combines TRBV6-6 with TRBJ2-5; 12 nucleotides agree with TRBD2. The receptor was isolated from a young man in good health. Some clones in this sample may be carry-over from other donors' samples. The CDR3 region has the DNA TGTGCCAGCAGTGGGACTAGCGGGCAAGAGACCCAGTACTTC. Protein product: CASSGTSGQETQYF.